Each of the 9 T cell receptor beta chains below was sequenced from the same sample in a study of blood T cell repertoires in COVID-19. The table came from immunoSEQ multiplex PCR; TCRdb's copy has only in-frame clones and leaves some out. The sample lists around 140,000 clones; 88% were seen once. The sample consisted of peripheral blood. The receptors were sampled from a man between 65 and 85 years old with active COVID-19.

This chain links TRBV2 with TRBJ1-2, with TRBD1 matching 10 bases. Trimming took 6 bases from V and 2 from J; bases not matched to a gene: 3. Germline values: CDR1 SNHLY, CDR2 FYNNEI. The CDR3 is 14 amino acids. The DNA for the CDR3 is TGTGCCAGCAGGCGGACAGGGGGGAACTATGGCTACACCTTC. Translating gives CASRRTGGNYGYTF.

The rearrangement joins TRBV6-6 to TRBJ1-2; D may be TRBD1 (6 bases). The V end lost 6 bases, the J end lost 4 bases, and 18 bases lay between the germline ends. This CDR3 is 15 amino acids long. Germline CDR1 reads MNHNY; CDR2 reads SVGAGI (reference sequence). CDR3 bases: TGTGCCAGCAGCTTTAATGACAGGCCCTTCTATGGCTACACCTTC. Translating it yields CASSFNDRPFYGYTF.

The DNA of the CDR3 is TGCGCCAGCAGCCAAGGGGATTTGGTAGCGGGAGTGGCAGCCAAAAACATTCAGTACTTC. The encoded protein is CASSQGDLVAGVAAKNIQYF. The chain joins TRBV4-3 to TRBJ2-4; 9 bases align to TRBD2. The CDR3 is made up of 20 amino acids. CDR1 is LGHNA and CDR2 is YSLEER in the germline V gene. With V trimmed by 1 base and J by 0 bases, 13 bases remained unmatched.

The V gene is TRBV28, the J gene TRBJ1-2; no clear D. Trimming left V 4 bases short and J 1 base short, with 4 bases between. The CDR3 length is 12 residues. CDR1 and CDR2 from the germline V gene are MDHEN and SYDVKM. The CDR3 region is CASSSVNYGYTF. CDR3 in DNA: TGTGCCAGCAGTTCGGTTAACTATGGCTACACCTTC.

This chain links TRBV4-1 with TRBJ1-6; 7 bases line up with TRBD1. The V gene's germline CDR1 is MGHRA and CDR2 YSYEKL. The length of the CDR3 is 14 residues. After removal of 6 bases from V and 3 bases from J, the junction contained 2 bases not matched to a gene. The CDR3 sequence is CASSRDSYNSPLHF. The CDR3 DNA reads as TGCGCCAGCAGTCGGGACAGCTATAATTCACCCCTCCACTTT.

This clone was seen a handful of times. The chain carries TRBV6-5 and TRBJ1-6; unclear D gene. This CDR3 is built from 13 residues. Germline V gene data show CDR1 as MNHEY and CDR2 as SVGAGI. Trimming cost V 3 bases and J 7 bases, with 7 bases left between them. As DNA, the CDR3 is TGTGCCAGCAGTTATGAACAGAATTCACCCCTCCACTTT. It codes for CASSYEQNSPLHF.

The chain is built from TRBV10-2 and TRBJ1-1, with D possibly matching TRBD1 (6 bases). The CDR3 has 13 amino acids. Trimming cost V 4 bases and J 4 bases, with 10 bases left between them. From germline, CDR1 is WSHSY and CDR2 SAAADI. CDR3 sequence reads: CASSGGGGTEAFF. The CDR3 DNA follows: TGCGCCAGCAGTGGAGGGGGTGGCACTGAAGCTTTCTTT.

The chain couples TRBV27 to TRBJ2-7; 8 bases fit TRBD1. V lost 3 bases to trimming and J lost 0 bases; unmatched junction nucleotides: 1. The germline V gene has CDR1 MNHEY and CDR2 SMNVEV (reference sequence). This CDR3 contains 14 residues. CDR3 nucleotide sequence: TGTGCCAGCAGTTTCCAGGGGGCCTCCTACGAGCAGTACTTC. Its translation is CASSFQGASYEQYF.

The chain combines TRBV27 with TRBJ1-4; perhaps TRBD1 as D (6 bases). Trimming left V 7 bases short and J 8 bases short, with 14 bases between. The germline V gene encodes CDR1 MNHEY and CDR2 SMNVEV (reference sequence). CDR3 length: 13 residues. In nucleotides, the CDR3 is TGTGCCAGCAACTCAGGGGATGGGGAAAAACTGTTTTTT. Translated, it gives CASNSGDGEKLFF.